Sequencing of this TCR beta chain was carried out in a study of blood T cell repertoires in COVID-19 (dated by TCRdb to the early 2020s). Regarding the complete study: Collaborator samples came from the United States, Italy and Spain and covered acute and convalescent phases of COVID-19. Deeply sampled blood TCRbeta repertoires from subjects exposed to, actively infected with, or recovered from COVID-19 were included in the dataset. Where available, HLA class I and class II types were taken from metadata supplied by the sample provider and were not determined by assay-based typing. The repertoires were released in a freely available public database meant as a resource for research on the immune response to SARS-CoV-2. Nearly every sample came with metadata listing a de-identified subject ID, COVID-19 status, age in years and sex. The material from the prospective study consisted of cDNA or gDNA derived from T cells, B-cell-depleted T cells, or PBMCs. The samples were drawn from the first 160 participants of the ongoing ImmuneRACE study and from under 1,500 subjects provided by 6 global collaborators. What the work shows at the level of the full study, not this receptor alone: The quantity of clinical and demographic metadata differed by source and by participant and was supplied without curation.

TCRbeta CDR3 regions were amplified from genomic DNA using the immunoSEQ Assay, a bias-controlled multiplex PCR. In the source study's methods: Nucleated cell counts per sample were estimated from amplification of reference gene primers within the assay. To quantify the absolute abundance of each unique TCRbeta CDR3 rearrangement, sequence reads were collapsed and filtered. For each sample, productive Simpson clonality was calculated by taking the square root of Simpson's diversity index across productive rearrangements. Drawn from immuneACCESS, this table holds only the in-frame rearrangements with V and J called that TCRdb kept. Clones are partly lost; checked studies trace under half to an unresolved V gene and leave the rest unexplained. V, J and clone size are taken as reported in that table, and D and trimming were inferred from the DNA itself. The sample table lists 240,000 or so clones, about 80% of them with a count of one. The top ten clones comprise 3% to 3.5% of the sample.

Collaborating institutions collected whole blood in K2EDTA tubes following their own protocols. Collaborator samples were shipped for TCRbeta analysis as frozen whole blood, isolated PBMCs, or DNA extracted from either sample type. As for this clone: The clone's antigen remains unknown. No clone much larger than this one lies a single base away; base qualities are absent.

From its cysteine to its phenylalanine, the CDR3 spans 15 amino acids. The CDR3 DNA has 45 bases and is translated from base 1. Trimming accounts for 2 bases at V and 6 bases at J, while the number of junction bases matched to no gene is 10. CDR1 and CDR2 are read off the germline V gene as SGHRS and YFSETQ. Sequencing was carried out using peripheral blood. The sequence came from a woman older than 75 with acute or convalescent COVID-19. The chain is assembled from TRBV5-1 and TRBJ1-1, with 7 bases in between that match TRBD1. The DNA sequence follows: TGCGCCAGCAGCTTAGCGACAGGGTTGATGGCTGAAGCTTTCTTT. It translates as CASSLATGLMAEAFF.